This TCR beta chain was recorded in a study of blood T cell repertoires in COVID-19. Assay used: immunoSEQ multiplex PCR; TCRdb lists only in-frame clones, some missing. Of approximately 200,000 clones in the sample, roughly nine tenths are singletons; the top ten hold roughly 2.9%. CDR3 length equals 16 residues. CDR1 is SNHLY and CDR2 is FYNNEI in the germline V gene. V gave up 7 bases and J gave up 0 bases, with 13 bases separating them. The receptor was derived from a woman aged 25 to 45 with active or convalescent COVID-19. The sample was peripheral blood. The chain employs TRBV2 and TRBJ2-6; maybe TRBD2 (7 bases). The CDR3 sequence: CASIKRGGSGANVLTF. In nucleotides, the CDR3 is TGTGCCAGCATCAAAAGGGGGGGCTCTGGGGCCAACGTCCTGACTTTC.